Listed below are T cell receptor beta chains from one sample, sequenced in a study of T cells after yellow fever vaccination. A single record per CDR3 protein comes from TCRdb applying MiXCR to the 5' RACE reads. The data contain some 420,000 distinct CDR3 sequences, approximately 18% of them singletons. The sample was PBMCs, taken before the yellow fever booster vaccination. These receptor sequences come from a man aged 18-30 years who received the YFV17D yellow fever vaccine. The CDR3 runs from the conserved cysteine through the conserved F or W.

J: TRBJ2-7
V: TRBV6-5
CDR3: CASSSPFLGASYEQYF

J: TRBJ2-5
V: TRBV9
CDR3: CASSVQDRETQYF

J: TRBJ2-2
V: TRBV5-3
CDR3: CARSLGRNTGELFF

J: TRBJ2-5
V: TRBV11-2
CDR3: CASSSGQGLLETQYF

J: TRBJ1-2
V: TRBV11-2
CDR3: CASSTDRTGYTF

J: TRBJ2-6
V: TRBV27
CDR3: CASSPLGGFSSGANVLTF

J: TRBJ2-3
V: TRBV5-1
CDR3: CASSFRADLDTDTQYF

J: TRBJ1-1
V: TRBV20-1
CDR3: CSARGRVLNTEAFF

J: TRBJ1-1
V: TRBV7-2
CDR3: CASSLEATEAFF

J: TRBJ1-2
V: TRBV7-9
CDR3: CASSDGQRYGYTF

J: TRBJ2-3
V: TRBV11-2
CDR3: CASTKRYGFPDTQYF

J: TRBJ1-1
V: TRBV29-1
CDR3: CSVIRDPNTEAFF

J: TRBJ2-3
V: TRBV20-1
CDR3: CSASGLAGSDTQYF

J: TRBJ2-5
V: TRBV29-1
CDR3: CSVGSTSGALETQYF

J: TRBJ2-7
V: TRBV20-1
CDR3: CSARTGVGGYEQYF

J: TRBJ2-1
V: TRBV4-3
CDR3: CASSHHNEQFF

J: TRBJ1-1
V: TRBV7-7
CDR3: CASSLAYHSEGARGTEAFF

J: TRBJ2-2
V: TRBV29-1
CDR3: CSVGGQYTGELFF